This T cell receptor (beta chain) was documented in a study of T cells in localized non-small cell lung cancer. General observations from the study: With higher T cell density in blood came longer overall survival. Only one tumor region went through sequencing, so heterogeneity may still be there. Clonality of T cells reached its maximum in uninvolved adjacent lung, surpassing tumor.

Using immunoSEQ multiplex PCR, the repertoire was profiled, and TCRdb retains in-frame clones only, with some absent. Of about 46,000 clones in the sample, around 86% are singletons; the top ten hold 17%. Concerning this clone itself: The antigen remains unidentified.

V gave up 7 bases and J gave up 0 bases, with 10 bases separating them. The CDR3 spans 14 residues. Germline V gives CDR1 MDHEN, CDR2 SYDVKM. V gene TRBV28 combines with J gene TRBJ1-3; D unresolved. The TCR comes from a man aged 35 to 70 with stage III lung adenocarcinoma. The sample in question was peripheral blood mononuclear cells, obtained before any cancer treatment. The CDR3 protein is CASNSMGSGNTIYF. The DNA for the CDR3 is TGTGCCAGCAATTCAATGGGCTCTGGAAACACCATATATTTT.